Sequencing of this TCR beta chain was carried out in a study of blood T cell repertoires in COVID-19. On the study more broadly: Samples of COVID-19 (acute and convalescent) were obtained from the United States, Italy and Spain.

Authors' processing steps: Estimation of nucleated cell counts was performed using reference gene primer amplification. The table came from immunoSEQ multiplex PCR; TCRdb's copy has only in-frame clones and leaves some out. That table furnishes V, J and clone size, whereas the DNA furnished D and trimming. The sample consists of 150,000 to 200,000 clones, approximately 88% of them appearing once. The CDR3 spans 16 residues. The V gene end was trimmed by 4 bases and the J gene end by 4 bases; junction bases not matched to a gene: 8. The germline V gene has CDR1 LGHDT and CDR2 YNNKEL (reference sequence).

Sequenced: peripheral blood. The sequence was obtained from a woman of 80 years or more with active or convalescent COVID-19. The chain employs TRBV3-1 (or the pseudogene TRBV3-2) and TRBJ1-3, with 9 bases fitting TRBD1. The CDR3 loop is CASSLFSGTGGNTIYF. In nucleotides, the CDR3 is TGTGCCAGCAGCCTCTTTTCCGGGACAGGGGGAAACACCATATATTTT.